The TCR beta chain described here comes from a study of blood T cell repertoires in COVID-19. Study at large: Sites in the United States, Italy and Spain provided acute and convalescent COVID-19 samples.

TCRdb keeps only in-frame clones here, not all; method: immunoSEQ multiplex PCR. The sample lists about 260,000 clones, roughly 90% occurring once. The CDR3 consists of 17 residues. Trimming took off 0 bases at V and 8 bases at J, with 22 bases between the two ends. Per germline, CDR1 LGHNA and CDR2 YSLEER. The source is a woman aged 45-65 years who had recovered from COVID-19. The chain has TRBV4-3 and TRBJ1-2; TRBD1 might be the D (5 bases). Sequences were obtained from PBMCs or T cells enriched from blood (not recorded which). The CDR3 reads CASSQDNSREAVLGYTF. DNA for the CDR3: TGCGCCAGCAGCCAAGATAACTCCAGGGAGGCGGTATTGGGCTACACCTTC.